This entry lists 4 T cell receptor beta chains sequenced from one sample in a study of cytomegalovirus exposure and HLA in healthy donors (TCRdb year 2017). Library method: the immunoSEQ multiplex PCR assay. For the multiplex PCR, a mixture combining 60 forward primers for TCR Vbeta segments and 13 reverse primers for TCR Jbeta segments was used. Entries here come from immuneACCESS through TCRdb and include only in-frame sequences with V and J called. Some clones fail to appear in such tables; in the studies checked, an unresolved V gene covers under half of the shortfall, and the cause of the remainder is unknown. Counted in this sample were about 130,000 clones; approximately 80% of them appeared once. The ten largest clonotypes hold around 3% of the sample. The sequenced material came from PBMCs. Receptors originate from a boy aged 2-15 years in good health and CMV-seronegative.

This clone was detected only once. The chain is built from TRBV4-2 and TRBJ1-5; a weak D match, TRBD1 (5 bases). The CDR3 is 15 residues long. Germline values: CDR1 LGHNA, CDR2 YNFKEQ. V lost 0 bases, J lost 7 bases, and 13 bases lay in between. The CDR3 nucleotides read TGTGCCAGCAGCCAAGATAGTAGGGGCATGCAGCCCCAGCATTTT. Protein: CASSQDSRGMQPQHF.

The V call is TRBV7-3, the J call TRBJ2-2, with TRBD1 as a possible D gene (6 bases). The CDR3 covers 13 residues. Trimming removed 5 bases from V and 8 bases from J, with 12 bases in between. Germline assignment: CDR1 SGHTA and CDR2 FQGTGA. The CDR3 is CASSPGAWGELFF. DNA for the CDR3: TGTGCCAGCAGCCCAGGGGCGTGGGGGGAGCTGTTTTTT.

The chain combines TRBV29-1 with TRBJ2-5; D may be TRBD1 (6 bases). This CDR3 has 13 residues. Between the trimmed V and J ends, which lost 6 bases and 1 base, there was a span of 12 bases. Germline V gene data show CDR1 as SQVTM and CDR2 as ANQGSEA. DNA of the CDR3: TGCAGCGTCCGAAGGACAGCCCAAGAGACCCAGTACTTC. It specifies CSVRRTAQETQYF.

The chain uses TRBV5-6 and TRBJ2-7, with D possibly TRBD1 on 6 matching bases. The CDR3 loop spans 15 amino acids. V shed 0 bases and J shed 2 bases, with 12 bases lying between them. Germline V gene sequence: CDR1 SGHDT, CDR2 YYEEEE. The CDR3 here is CASSLAFKGAYEQYF. The CDR3 nucleotides read TGTGCCAGCAGCTTGGCATTCAAGGGGGCCTACGAGCAGTACTTC.